This T cell receptor (beta chain) was sequenced in a study of OX40 agonist ivuxolimab in advanced cancers. TCRdb keeps only in-frame clones here, not all; method: immunoSEQ multiplex PCR. Of over 90,000 clones detected, 70% to 90% appear once; the ten largest clones hold roughly 5.5%. Study conclusions and caveats: The authors did not determine the antigen specificity of the expanded peripheral T cells.

The CDR3 sequence is 13 residues long. V gave up 0 bases and J gave up 5 bases, with 5 bases separating them. Germline CDR1 reads SGDLS; CDR2 reads YYNGEE. Remarks on this clone: Its antigen is currently unknown.

This TCR came from an adult with an advanced solid tumor such as melanoma, head and neck, liver or kidney cancer. V usage is TRBV9 and J usage is TRBJ2-2; D not resolved. The specimen comprised CD4+ or CD8+ T cells sorted from blood, sampled in a trial of the OX40 agonist ivuxolimab. DNA for the CDR3: TGTGCCAGCAGCGTAGGATGGACCGGGGAGCTGTTTTTT. This codes for CASSVGWTGELFF.